Following are 12 T cell receptor beta chains from one sample sequenced in a study of Ad26.COV2.S vaccination and SARS-CoV-2 variants. Treatment given: 19 received Ad26.COV2.S at low or high dose, single or two shots; 5 received placebo; per-sample allocation not given. Day 63 after the first vaccine or placebo injection was the time point for sampling. Sequencing was performed with immunoSEQ multiplex PCR; in TCRdb, only in-frame clones are kept and a portion is missing. The profile covers hundreds of thousands of clones, with roughly 84% appearing a single time and 3.4% taken by the ten largest. This sample comprised peripheral blood, obtained in a trial of Ad26.COV2.S vaccine versus placebo. These receptors were obtained from a person aged 18-65 years who received the Ad26.COV2.S COVID-19 vaccine or a placebo.

The chain joins TRBV2 to TRBJ1-2, with unresolved D. The V gene lost 7 bases and the J gene lost 5 bases, with 11 bases spanning the gap. Germline V gene sequence: CDR1 SNHLY, CDR2 FYNNEI. CDR3 length: 12 amino acids. CDR3 coding DNA: TGTGCCAGCAAGAACGGGCCGTATGGCTACACCTTC. As protein: CASKNGPYGYTF.

J is TRBJ2-1 and V is TRBV9, with a possible D match to TRBD2 (6 bases). V was clipped by 4 bases and J by 5 bases, with 22 bases between them. The CDR3 has 17 amino acids. Looked up from germline, CDR1 is SGDLS and CDR2 is YYNGEE. For the CDR3, the DNA is TGTGCCAGCAGCCCCTCCCCCGGGGCGGGGAAAGACAATGAGCAGTTCTTC. Translation: CASSPSPGAGKDNEQFF.

The chain couples TRBV7-2 to TRBJ1-4; perhaps TRBD1 as D (5 bases). Trimming removed 5 bases at V and 13 bases at J, with 20 bases between. Germline assignment: CDR1 SGHTA and CDR2 FQGNSA. The CDR3 spans 14 residues. The CDR3 here is CASSPAVWGSGLFF. The CDR3 DNA is TGTGCCAGCAGCCCCGCAGTTTGGGGGTCTGGACTGTTTTTT.

The CDR3 bases are TGTGCCAGTCTCCCCGGACGGACAGCGGGACAGGGCTTTTATGGCTACACCTTC. Its protein product is CASLPGRTAGQGFYGYTF. The gene calls are TRBV19 and TRBJ1-2; 9 bases fit TRBD1. V was pared by 8 bases and J by 5 bases, with 21 bases of the junction left unmatched. The CDR3 covers 18 residues. Looked up from germline, CDR1 is LNHDA and CDR2 is SQIVND (reference sequence).

Comment on this clone: At one end the junction does not follow the germline gene, possibly because of a read error. The chain uses TRBV7-7 and TRBJ2-2, with a possible D match to TRBD1 (5 bases). Germline loops: CDR1 SSHAT, CDR2 FNYEAQ (reference sequence). The CDR3 is 14 amino acids. CDR3 loop: CASRPTGITGELFF. The CDR3, as DNA: TGTGCTAGCAGACCAACAGGAATCACCGGGGAGCTGTTTTTT.

The chain joins TRBV3-1 (or the pseudogene TRBV3-2) to TRBJ2-2; D is undetermined. Trimming took 7 bases from V and 4 from J, leaving 4 bases between them. CDR1 and CDR2 (germline): LGHDT, YNNKEL (reference sequence). The CDR3 runs 11 residues. The CDR3 nucleotides read TGTGCCAGCACAGTCACCGGGGAGCTGTTTTTT. The encoded protein is CASTVTGELFF.

The CDR3, as DNA: TGTGCCAGCAGTTACTCTCGGGGACAGCCCTACGAGCAGTACTTC. It translates to CASSYSRGQPYEQYF. The chain employs TRBV6-5 and TRBJ2-7; 7 nucleotides align to TRBD1. J gave up 2 bases and V 0 bases, and 4 bases lay outside the gene matches. The CDR3 runs 15 residues. From germline, CDR1 is MNHEY and CDR2 SVGAGI.

The chain has TRBV29-1 and TRBJ2-5; 7 positions agree with TRBD1. The trim removed 6 bases at V and 9 bases at J, leaving 13 bases unmatched. The CDR3 loop spans 13 amino acids. CDR1 and CDR2 from the germline V gene are SQVTM and ANQGSEA. CDR3 protein: CSVGTAAEGAQYF. CDR3 DNA sequence: TGCAGCGTCGGGACAGCCGCTGAGGGGGCCCAGTACTTC.

The chain carries TRBV19 and TRBJ1-1, with 7 bases identical to TRBD1. J gave up 4 bases and V 7 bases, and 12 bases lay outside the gene matches. The CDR3 covers 15 residues. Germline assignment: CDR1 LNHDA and CDR2 SQIVND (reference sequence). For the CDR3, the DNA is TGTGCCAGTAATCAAGAACCAGGGGGAACCACTGAAGCTTTCTTT. Translated: CASNQEPGGTTEAFF.

The chain has TRBV2 and TRBJ2-3; D gene unclear. The CDR3 spans 11 residues. Trimming pared 6 bases from V and 2 bases from J, leaving 3 bases between. CDR1 and CDR2 (germline): SNHLY, FYNNEI. Here the CDR3 DNA reads TGTGCCAGCAGGCTCACAGATACGCAGTATTTT. Its protein is CASRLTDTQYF.

This rearrangement joins TRBV23-1 to TRBJ2-7; 8 nucleotides align to TRBD1. TRBV23-1 is flagged as an ORF with uncertain function. J lost 4 bases, V lost 3 bases, and 11 bases had no gene match. The CDR3 is 16 amino acids. The CDR3 reads CASSQAGDRNSYEQYF. CDR3 coding DNA: TGCGCCAGCAGTCAGGCAGGGGACAGGAACTCTTACGAGCAGTACTTC.

The chain links TRBV6-2 or TRBV6-3 to TRBJ2-3; 11 nucleotides match TRBD2. Per germline, CDR1 MNHEY and CDR2 SVGEGT. With V trimmed by 4 bases and J by 4 bases, 1 base remained unmatched. The length of the CDR3 is 14 residues. The CDR3, as DNA: TGTGCCAGCAGTTTAGCGGGGGGGCCAGATACGCAGTATTTT. It codes for CASSLAGGPDTQYF.